This T cell receptor (beta chain) was sequenced in a study of cytomegalovirus exposure and HLA in healthy donors. Overall study results and limits: Segments of the TCR beta V type were, in most cases, productive about 90% or about 30% of the time in an earlier analysis.

Regarding this clone: The antigen remains undetermined.

There are 13 residues in the CDR3. V lost 7 bases and J lost 3, with 13 bases in between. Per the germline V gene, CDR1 is MNHEY and CDR2 is SVGAGI. The PCR was carried out with 60 Vbeta primers and 13 Jbeta primers. This table comes from immunoSEQ multiplex PCR, and its TCRdb copy is limited to in-frame clones, with some not included. This table has about 140,000 clones, almost 85% appearing once. The chain couples TRBV6-5 to TRBJ2-7; a possible D gene is TRBD1 (6 bases). The origin of this receptor is a man aged 18 to 29 in good health and CMV-seropositive. Sequencing was carried out using PBMCs. The CDR3 bases are TGTGCCAGCAAGAGAGGGGGAAGCTACGAGCAGTACTTC. Translated, it gives CASKRGGSYEQYF.